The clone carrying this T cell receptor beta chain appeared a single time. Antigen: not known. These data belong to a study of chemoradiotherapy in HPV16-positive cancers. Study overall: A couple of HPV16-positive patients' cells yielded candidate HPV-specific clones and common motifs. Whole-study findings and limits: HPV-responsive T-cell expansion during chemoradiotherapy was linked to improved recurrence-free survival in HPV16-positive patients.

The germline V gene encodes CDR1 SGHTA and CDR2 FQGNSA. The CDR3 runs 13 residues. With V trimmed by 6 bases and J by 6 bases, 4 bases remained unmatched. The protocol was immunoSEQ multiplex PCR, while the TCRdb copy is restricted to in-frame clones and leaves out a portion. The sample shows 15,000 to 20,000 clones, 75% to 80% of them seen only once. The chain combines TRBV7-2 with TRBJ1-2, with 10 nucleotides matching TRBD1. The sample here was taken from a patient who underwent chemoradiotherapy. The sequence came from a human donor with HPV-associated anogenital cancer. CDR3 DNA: TGTGCCAGCAGGAGGGACAGGGGTAATGGCTACACCTTC. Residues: CASRRDRGNGYTF.